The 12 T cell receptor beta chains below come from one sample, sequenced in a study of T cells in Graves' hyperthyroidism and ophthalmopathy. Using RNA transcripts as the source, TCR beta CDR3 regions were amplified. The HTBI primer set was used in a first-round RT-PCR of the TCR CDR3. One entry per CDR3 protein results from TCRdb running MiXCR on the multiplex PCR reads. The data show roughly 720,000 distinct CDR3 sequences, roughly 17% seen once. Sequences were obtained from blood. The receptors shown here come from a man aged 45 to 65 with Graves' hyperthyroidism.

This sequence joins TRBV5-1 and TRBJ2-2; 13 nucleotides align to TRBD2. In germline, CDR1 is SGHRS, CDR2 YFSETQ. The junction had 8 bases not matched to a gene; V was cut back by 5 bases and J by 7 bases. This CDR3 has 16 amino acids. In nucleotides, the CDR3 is TGCGCCAGCAGACCGGGCGGACTAGCGGGAGTCGGGGAGCTGTTTTTT. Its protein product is CASRPGGLAGVGELFF.

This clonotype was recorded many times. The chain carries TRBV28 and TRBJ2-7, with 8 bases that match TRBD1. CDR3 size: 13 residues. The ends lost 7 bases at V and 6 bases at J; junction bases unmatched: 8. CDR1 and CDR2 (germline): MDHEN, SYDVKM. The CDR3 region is CASTSGGAGEQYF. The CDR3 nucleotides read TGTGCCAGCACCTCAGGGGGCGCGGGCGAGCAGTACTTC. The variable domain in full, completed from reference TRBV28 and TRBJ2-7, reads DVKVTQSSRYLVKRTGEKVFLECVQDMDHENMFWYRQDPGLGLRLIYFSYDVKMKEKGDIPEGYSVSREKKERFSLILESASTNQTSMYLCASTSGGAGEQYFGPGTRLTVT.

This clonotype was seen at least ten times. Here the CDR3 reads CASSYVRDEEEQYF. The CDR3 DNA follows: TGTGCCAGCAGTTACGTCAGGGACGAAGAGGAGCAGTACTTC. The rearrangement uses TRBV6-5 and TRBJ2-7; D is possibly TRBD1 or TRBD2 (5 bases each). The germline gives CDR1 MNHEY, CDR2 SVGAGI. This CDR3 is built from 14 residues. Trimming pared 2 bases from V and 7 bases from J, leaving 15 bases between.

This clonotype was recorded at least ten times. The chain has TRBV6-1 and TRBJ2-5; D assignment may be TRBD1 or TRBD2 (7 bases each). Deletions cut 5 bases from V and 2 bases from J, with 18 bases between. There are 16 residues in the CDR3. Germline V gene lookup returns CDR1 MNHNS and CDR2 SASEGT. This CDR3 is CASSLSGTRGQETQYF. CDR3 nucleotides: TGTGCCAGCAGTCTGAGCGGGACCAGGGGGCAAGAGACCCAGTACTTC.

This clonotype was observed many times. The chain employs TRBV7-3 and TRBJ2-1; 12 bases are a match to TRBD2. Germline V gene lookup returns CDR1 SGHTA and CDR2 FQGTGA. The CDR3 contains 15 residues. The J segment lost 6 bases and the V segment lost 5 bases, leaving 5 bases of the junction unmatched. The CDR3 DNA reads TGTGCCAGCAGCGGGGGGACTAGCGGGCCCAATGAGCAGTTCTTC. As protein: CASSGGTSGPNEQFF.

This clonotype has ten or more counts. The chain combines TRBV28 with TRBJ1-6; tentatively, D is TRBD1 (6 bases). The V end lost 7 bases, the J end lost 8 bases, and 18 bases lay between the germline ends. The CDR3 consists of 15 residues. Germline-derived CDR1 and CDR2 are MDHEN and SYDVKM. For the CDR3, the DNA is TGTGCCAGCATCATAGGGGGGGTCGTGCATTCACCCCTCCACTTT. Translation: CASIIGGVVHSPLHF.

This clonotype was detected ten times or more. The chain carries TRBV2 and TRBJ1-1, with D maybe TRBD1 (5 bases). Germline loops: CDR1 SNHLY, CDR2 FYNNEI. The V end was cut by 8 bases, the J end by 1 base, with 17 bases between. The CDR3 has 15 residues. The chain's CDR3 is CASEIAGGGNTEAFF. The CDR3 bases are TGTGCCAGCGAAATCGCGGGCGGGGGGAACACTGAAGCTTTCTTT.

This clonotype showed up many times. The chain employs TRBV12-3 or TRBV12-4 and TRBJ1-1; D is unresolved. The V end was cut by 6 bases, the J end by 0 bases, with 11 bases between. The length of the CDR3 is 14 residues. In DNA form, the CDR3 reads TGTGCCAGCAGCGTGCGGCTGTTGAACACTGAAGCTTTCTTT. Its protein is CASSVRLLNTEAFF.

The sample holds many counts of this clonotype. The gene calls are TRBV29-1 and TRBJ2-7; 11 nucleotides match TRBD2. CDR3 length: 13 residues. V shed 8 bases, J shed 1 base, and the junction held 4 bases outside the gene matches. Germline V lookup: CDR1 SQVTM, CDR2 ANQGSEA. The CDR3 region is CSFTSGGSYEQYF. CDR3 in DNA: TGCAGCTTCACTAGCGGGGGATCCTACGAGCAGTACTTC.

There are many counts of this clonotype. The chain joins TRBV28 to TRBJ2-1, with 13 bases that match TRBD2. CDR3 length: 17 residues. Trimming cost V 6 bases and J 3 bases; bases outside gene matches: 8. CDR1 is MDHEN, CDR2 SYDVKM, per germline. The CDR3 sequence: CASSSGLAGAYYNEQFF. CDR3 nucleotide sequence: TGTGCCAGCAGCTCCGGACTAGCGGGAGCATACTACAATGAGCAGTTCTTC.

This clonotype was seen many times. The CDR3 protein is CASSIGRMNTGELFF. The DNA for the CDR3 is TGTGCCAGTAGTATAGGCCGAATGAACACCGGGGAGCTGTTTTTT. The chain carries TRBV19 and TRBJ2-2; no definite D call. The CDR3 runs 15 residues. Trimming left V 1 base short and J 1 base short, with 7 bases between. In germline, CDR1 is LNHDA, CDR2 SQIVND (reference sequence).

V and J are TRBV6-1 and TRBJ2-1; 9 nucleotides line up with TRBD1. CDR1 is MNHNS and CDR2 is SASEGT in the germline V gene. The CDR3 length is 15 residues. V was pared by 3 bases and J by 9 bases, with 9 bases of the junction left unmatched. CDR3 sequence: CASSEEEDRGFEQFF. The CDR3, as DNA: TGTGCCAGCAGTGAGGAAGAGGACAGGGGTTTTGAGCAGTTCTTC.